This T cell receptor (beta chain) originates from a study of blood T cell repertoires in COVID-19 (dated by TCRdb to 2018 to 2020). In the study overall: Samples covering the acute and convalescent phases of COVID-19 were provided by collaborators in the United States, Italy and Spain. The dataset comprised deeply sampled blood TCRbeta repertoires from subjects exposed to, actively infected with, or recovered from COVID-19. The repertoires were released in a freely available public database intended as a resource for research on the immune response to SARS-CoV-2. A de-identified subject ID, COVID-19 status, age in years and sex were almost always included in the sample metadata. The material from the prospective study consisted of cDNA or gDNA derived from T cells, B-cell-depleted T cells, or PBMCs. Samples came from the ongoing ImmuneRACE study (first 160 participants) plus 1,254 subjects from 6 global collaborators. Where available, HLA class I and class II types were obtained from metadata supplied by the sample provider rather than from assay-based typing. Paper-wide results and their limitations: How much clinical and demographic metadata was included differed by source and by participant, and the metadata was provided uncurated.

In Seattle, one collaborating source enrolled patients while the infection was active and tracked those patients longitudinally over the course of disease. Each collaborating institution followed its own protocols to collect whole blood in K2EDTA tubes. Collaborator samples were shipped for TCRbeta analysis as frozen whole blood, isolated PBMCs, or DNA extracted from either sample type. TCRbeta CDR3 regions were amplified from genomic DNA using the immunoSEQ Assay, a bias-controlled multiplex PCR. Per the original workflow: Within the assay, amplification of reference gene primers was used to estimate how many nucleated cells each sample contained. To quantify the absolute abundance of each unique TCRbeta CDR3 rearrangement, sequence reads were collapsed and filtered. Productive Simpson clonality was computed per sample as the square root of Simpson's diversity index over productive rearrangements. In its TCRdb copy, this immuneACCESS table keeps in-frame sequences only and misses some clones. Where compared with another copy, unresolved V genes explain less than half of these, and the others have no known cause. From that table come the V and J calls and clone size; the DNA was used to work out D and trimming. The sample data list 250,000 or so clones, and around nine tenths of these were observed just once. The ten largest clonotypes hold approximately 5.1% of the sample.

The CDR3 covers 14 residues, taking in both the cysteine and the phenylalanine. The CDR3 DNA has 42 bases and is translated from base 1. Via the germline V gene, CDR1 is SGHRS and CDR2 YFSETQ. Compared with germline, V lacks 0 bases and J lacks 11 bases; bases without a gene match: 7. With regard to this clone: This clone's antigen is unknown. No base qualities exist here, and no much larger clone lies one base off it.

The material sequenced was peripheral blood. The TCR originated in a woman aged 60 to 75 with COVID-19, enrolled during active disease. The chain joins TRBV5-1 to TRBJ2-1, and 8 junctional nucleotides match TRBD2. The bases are TGCGCCAGCAGCTTGGCCCGTGAGCGGGAGCAGCAGTTCTTC. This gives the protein CASSLAREREQQFF.